A single sample is the source of the 4 T cell receptor beta chains below, sequenced in a study of shared clonotypes between healthy human individuals. TCRdb's copy holds only in-frame clones and misses some; the assay was immunoSEQ multiplex PCR. Of around 2,000,000 clones in the sample, about 93% were seen once. Selected positively for CCR7 and CD45RO-negative, naive CD8 cells excluded terminally differentiated effector memory CD45RA+ cells. The sample comprised naive CD8+ T cells from PBMCs. The receptors were sampled from a man aged 18 to 35 in good health. Some clones in this sample may be carry-over from other donors' samples.

J is TRBJ1-1 and V is TRBV7-8; D possibly corresponds to TRBD1 (5 bases). This CDR3 has 14 residues. With 4 bases removed from V and 0 bases from J, the gap between germline ends came to 9 bases. CDR1 and CDR2 from the germline V gene are SGHVS and FQNEAQ. The CDR3 sequence is CASSWGLLNTEAFF. CDR3 nucleotide sequence: TGTGCCAGCAGCTGGGGACTCTTGAACACTGAAGCTTTCTTT.

This clone was seen a handful of times. The chain couples TRBV4-1 to TRBJ1-1, with D unclear. Germline values: CDR1 MGHRA, CDR2 YSYEKL. The V end was cut by 4 bases, the J end by 0 bases, with 6 bases between. The CDR3 runs 13 residues. The CDR3 coding sequence is TGCGCCAGCAGCCCGCTTATGAACACTGAAGCTTTCTTT. It yields the protein CASSPLMNTEAFF.

J is TRBJ2-5 and V is TRBV10-3; 12 nucleotides line up with TRBD1. The CDR3 covers 14 residues. V was clipped by 7 bases and J by 5 bases; unmatched bases: 5. Germline CDR1 reads ENHRY; CDR2 reads SYGVKD. Written as DNA, the CDR3 is TGTGCCATCAAGGGACAGGGGGCTTTGGAGACCCAGTACTTC. Protein sequence: CAIKGQGALETQYF.

This rearrangement joins TRBV29-1 to TRBJ2-7, with TRBD1 matching 9 bases. The V segment lost 1 base and the J segment 3 bases; nucleotides outside the gene matches: 7. There are 15 residues in the CDR3. The germline gives CDR1 SQVTM, CDR2 ANQGSEA. CDR3 loop: CSVEAAGQGYYEQYF. DNA of the CDR3: TGCAGCGTTGAAGCGGCGGGACAGGGTTACTACGAGCAGTACTTC.